This T cell receptor beta chain was profiled in a study of blood T cells in healthy people across ages. Study conclusions and caveats: PBMC samples, being unsorted, prevented any conclusive comparison of naive and antigen-experienced cells.

A second 7 to 11 cycle PCR used barcoded and J-beta primers. Every cDNA molecule carried a tag from a template-switch adaptor bearing 12 random nucleotides. TCRdb ran MiXCR on the 5' RACE reads and lists one entry per CDR3 protein. The table records 800,000 to 950,000 distinct CDR3 sequences, about 44% of them present only once. Worth noting for this clonotype: No antigen is known for it.

Extracted total RNA amounted to at least 5.5 micrograms for each sample. Sequencing was carried out using blood. The TCR sequence derives from a man between 25 and 39 years old in good health.

The CDR3 nucleotides are TGTGCCAGCAGCCCCTCCGCCATGAACACTGAAGCTTTCTTT. It specifies CASSPSAMNTEAFF. V is TRBV7-9 and J is TRBJ1-1; D remains unclear. Per the germline V gene, CDR1 is SEHNR and CDR2 is FQNEAQ (reference sequence). Deletions cut 5 bases from V and 0 bases from J, with 10 bases between. The length of the CDR3 is 14 residues. The complete variable domain, with remaining parts taken from reference TRBV7-9 and TRBJ1-1, reads DTGVSQNPRHKITKRGQNVTFRCDPISEHNRLYWYRQTLGQGPEFLTYFQNEAQLEKSRLLSDRFSAERPKGSFSTLEIQRTEQGDSAMYLCASSPSAMNTEAFFGQGTRLTVV.